These 14 T cell receptor beta chains originate from one sample sequenced in a study of T cell clusters in autoimmune cytopenias. TRB was amplified by touch-down multiplex PCR, primer pools A and B combined. TCRdb derives one entry per CDR3 protein from the multiplex PCR reads, leaving out DNA. The table for this sample gives about 12,000 distinct CDR3 sequences. Each sample's input was roughly 270 ng genomic DNA, approximately 37,500 genome equivalents. The data also belong to a second study, concerning T cell repertoires in aging, cancer and after chemotherapy.

What was sequenced was peripheral blood. Receptors originate from a human donor in good health.

The CDR3 here is CASSLEAAFYGYTF. The V call is TRBV5-5, the J call TRBJ1-2. The CDR3 loop spans 14 amino acids. In germline, CDR1 is SGHKS, CDR2 YYEKEE (reference sequence).

The rearrangement joins TRBV12-3 or TRBV12-4 to TRBJ2-2. This CDR3 has 13 amino acids. The CDR3 loop is CASTTSNTGELFF.

This chain uses TRBV15 with TRBJ1-5. This CDR3 has 14 amino acids. In germline, CDR1 is LNHNV, CDR2 YYDKDF (reference sequence). This CDR3 reads CATSRGVSYQPQHF.

CDR3 residues: CASSISDSPLHF. The J gene is TRBJ1-6, the V gene TRBV7-9. Germline CDR1 and CDR2: SEHNR and FQNEAQ (reference sequence). There are 12 residues in the CDR3.

The chain carries TRBV19 and TRBJ2-3. The CDR3 has 14 amino acids. Germline CDR1 and CDR2: LNHDA and SQIVND (reference sequence). The CDR3 spells CASSTRRSADTQYF.

V and J are TRBV6-6 and TRBJ2-1; TCRdb proposes TRBD2, but this gene call is untestable without DNA. Germline values: CDR1 MNHNY, CDR2 SVGAGI (reference sequence). The CDR3 sequence is 14 residues long. CDR3 sequence reads: CASTFRAGYNEQFF.

This CDR3 reads CAISESWQRKLADTQYF. The chain combines TRBV10-3 with TRBJ2-3; TCRdb gives TRBD2 as the D gene, but with no DNA this cannot be confirmed. Germline assignment: CDR1 ENHRY and CDR2 SYGVKD. The CDR3 covers 17 residues.

This chain uses TRBV6-5 with TRBJ2-3; there is no DNA to check the TCRdb D call of TRBD2. Germline CDR1 reads MNHEY; CDR2 reads SVGAGI. CDR3 size: 12 residues. CDR3 sequence reads: CASSSEGNTQYF.

J is TRBJ2-2 and V is TRBV6-6; TCRdb's D call of TRBD1 is untestable without DNA. Per the germline V gene, CDR1 is MNHNY and CDR2 is SVGAGI (reference sequence). This CDR3 contains 14 residues. This CDR3 is CASRPGQGTGELFF.

V gene TRBV5-6 combines with J gene TRBJ2-1; TCRdb's D gene call, TRBD2, goes unchecked for lack of DNA. The CDR3 runs to 16 residues. Germline V CDR1 and CDR2: SGHDT, YYEEEE. CDR3 sequence: CASSLGGWTIHNEQFF.

By frequency, this clonotype is medium-sized (0.01 to 0.1%). The chain employs TRBV19 and TRBJ1-2; TCRdb outputs TRBD1, but without DNA this stays unchecked. Germline lookup yields CDR1 LNHDA and CDR2 SQIVND (reference sequence). The CDR3 covers 12 residues. CDR3 residues: CASSRDFYGYTF.

The chain carries TRBV29-1 and TRBJ1-2; the D gene TCRdb calls, TRBD1, cannot be checked with no DNA. Germline V gene data show CDR1 as SQVTM and CDR2 as ANQGSEA. The CDR3 is 11 residues long. CDR3 sequence reads: CSVDQQGGYTF.

The chain employs TRBV27 and TRBJ1-5; TCRdb designates TRBD1, a call that cannot be tested without DNA. This CDR3 is built from 13 residues. CDR1 and CDR2 (germline): MNHEY, SMNVEV (reference sequence). CDR3: CASSPTGNQPQHF.

The chain couples TRBV30 to TRBJ1-1. CDR3 length equals 14 residues. Germline loops: CDR1 GTSNPN, CDR2 SVGIG (reference sequence). CDR3 sequence reads: CAWSGRFGKTEAFF.